The rows below give T cell receptor beta chains drawn from one sample of a study of T cell responses to AZD1222 COVID-19 vaccine. Profiled with immunoSEQ multiplex PCR; TCRdb holds only in-frame clones, not every one. The sample has about 140,000 clones; roughly nine tenths are singletons. This sample comprised peripheral blood, obtained 28 days after the second dose of the MenACWY control vaccine. The receptor set was obtained from an adult who received the MenACWY meningococcal vaccine as a control. Each CDR3 is given with its conserved first and last residue. Fields, in order: D gene, J gene, V gene, CDR3 DNA, CDR3 protein. A D gene is named only where the DNA matches it firmly.

NA | TRBJ1-2 | TRBV19 | TGTGCCAGTACCTTGGACGGGTATGGCTACACCTTC | CASTLDGYGYTF
NA | TRBJ1-2 | TRBV7-2 | TGTGCCAGCAGCCCCGGGATGACTAACTATGGCTACACCTTC | CASSPGMTNYGYTF
TRBD1 | TRBJ1-6 | TRBV28 | TGTGCCAGCAGTTCGGACAGGGAGGGGGATAATTCACCCCTCCACTTT | CASSSDREGDNSPLHF
TRBD2 | TRBJ2-1 | TRBV28 | TGTGCCAGCAGCTCCCTCGGAGCGGGGGACAATGAGCAGTTCTTC | CASSSLGAGDNEQFF
TRBD1 | TRBJ2-7 | TRBV24-1 | TGTGCCACCAGTGATGGGGGACAGGGTTACGACGAGCAGTACTTC | CATSDGGQGYDEQYF
TRBD2 | TRBJ2-3 | TRBV24-1 | TGTGCCACCAGTCCCAGCGGGAGCCCAGATACGCAGTATTTT | CATSPSGSPDTQYF
NA | TRBJ2-7 | TRBV11-3 | TGTGCCAGCAGCCCAGGGTCACCCTCCTACGAGCAGTACTTC | CASSPGSPSYEQYF
TRBD1 | TRBJ1-4 | TRBV7-9 | TGTGCCAGCAGCTCTGGACAGGGACCTAATGAAAAACTGTTTTTT | CASSSGQGPNEKLFF
NA | TRBJ2-1 | TRBV4-3 | TGCGCCAGCAGCCAAGATGGGCGGGGGCAGTTCTTC | CASSQDGRGQFF
NA | TRBJ1-5 | TRBV21-1 | TGTGCCAGCAGCAAACTCGCGATTTGGGGGTCGGTGTATAGCAATCAGCCCCAGCATTTT | CASSKLAIWGSVYSNQPQHF